This passage covers 18 T cell receptor beta chains from one sample sequenced in a study of Ad26.COV2.S vaccination and SARS-CoV-2 variants. Some clones are missing from TCRdb's copy, which holds only in-frame ones; the method was immunoSEQ multiplex PCR. The table has around 300,000 clones, 65% to 90% seen once. As for treatment: 15 to 20 received Ad26.COV2.S at low or high dose, single or two shots; roughly five received placebo; per-sample allocation not given. Sampling was done on day 63 after the first vaccine or placebo injection. Sequencing was performed on peripheral blood, taken in a trial of Ad26.COV2.S vaccine versus placebo. All receptors derive from a person between 18 and 59 years old who received the Ad26.COV2.S COVID-19 vaccine or a placebo.

V and J are TRBV5-1 and TRBJ2-7; 7 nucleotides line up with TRBD2. V shed 4 bases, J shed 0 bases, and the junction held 4 bases outside the gene matches. CDR3 length equals 14 residues. The germline V gene has CDR1 SGHRS and CDR2 YFSETQ. The CDR3 nucleotides read TGCGCCAGCAGCCCTGGGACTAACTCCTACGAGCAGTACTTC. Amino acid sequence: CASSPGTNSYEQYF.

This rearrangement joins TRBV19 to TRBJ2-7, with a tentative D call TRBD2 (5 bases). V was clipped by 4 bases and J by 3 bases, with 10 bases between them. Looked up from germline, CDR1 is LNHDA and CDR2 is SQIVND (reference sequence). This CDR3 region has 13 residues. DNA of the CDR3: TGTGCCAGTAGTACGGAGGCCTTCTACGAGCAGTACTTC. Translation gives CASSTEAFYEQYF.

The rearrangement links TRBV19 to TRBJ1-1, with TRBD1 as a possible D gene (5 bases). CDR1 is LNHDA and CDR2 is SQIVND in the germline V gene (reference sequence). Trimming pared 6 bases from V and 6 bases from J, leaving 17 bases between. This CDR3 region has 14 residues. For the CDR3, the DNA is TGTGCCAGTAGACAGCTGGGCGGACATCCTGAAGCTTTCTTT. Protein sequence: CASRQLGGHPEAFF.

The rearrangement uses TRBV30 and TRBJ1-1, with D perhaps matching TRBD1 (5 bases). Trimming stripped 0 bases from V and 11 bases from J, with 13 bases between. CDR3 length equals 12 residues. Germline CDR1 is GTSNPN and CDR2 is SVGIG (reference sequence). The CDR3 nucleotides are TGTGCCTGGAGTGTTGGAGGGGCTCGGGCTTTCTTT. It yields the protein CAWSVGGARAFF.

CDR3 nucleotides: TGTGCCAGCACTCTGACAAGTTCGTCACCCCTCCACTTT. Protein: CASTLTSSSPLHF. The V and J genes are TRBV6-5 and TRBJ1-6; D unclear. Germline assignment: CDR1 MNHEY and CDR2 SVGAGI. The CDR3 sequence is 13 residues long. V was pared by 7 bases and J by 10 bases, with 14 bases between.

The rearrangement joins TRBV29-1 to TRBJ1-2; TRBD1 is a possible D gene (6 bases). The CDR3 runs 14 residues. Per germline, CDR1 SQVTM and CDR2 ANQGSEA. V dropped 5 bases and J dropped 5 bases, with 18 bases sitting between them. The CDR3 here is CSVNEQGLRYGYTF. In DNA, the CDR3 is TGCAGCGTTAACGAACAGGGACTTCGATATGGCTACACCTTC.

The chain employs TRBV2 and TRBJ2-7, with 8 bases identical to TRBD2. The CDR3 totals 17 residues. CDR1 and CDR2 (germline): SNHLY, FYNNEI. V lost 9 bases to trimming and J lost 2 bases; unmatched junction nucleotides: 18. The CDR3 region has the DNA TGTGCCAGATGCGAAATGGCCCCTCAGCGGGGGCCCTACGAGCAGTACTTC. Translating gives CARCEMAPQRGPYEQYF. Complete variable domain (other parts from reference TRBV2 and TRBJ2-7): EPEVTQTPSHQVTQMGQEVILRCVPISNHLYFYWYRQILGQKVEFLVSFYNNEISEKSEIFDDQFSVERPDGSNFTLKIRSTKLEDSAMYFCARCEMAPQRGPYEQYFGPGTRLTVT.

V is TRBV6-5 and J is TRBJ2-5; D may be TRBD1 (6 bases). Trimming cost V 2 bases and J 1 base, with 11 bases left between them. This CDR3 has 15 residues. The V gene's germline CDR1 is MNHEY and CDR2 SVGAGI. The CDR3, as DNA: TGTGCCAGCAGTTACCGGACAGCAAGCCAAGAGACCCAGTACTTC. Residues: CASSYRTASQETQYF.

The rearrangement links TRBV24-1 to TRBJ1-1; D remains unclear. CDR3 size: 13 residues. V was trimmed by 4 bases and J by 0 bases, leaving 5 bases between them. Germline V CDR1 and CDR2: KGHDR, SFDVKD. The CDR3 DNA reads TGTGCCACCAGTGACAGTATGAACACTGAAGCTTTCTTT. The encoded protein is CATSDSMNTEAFF.

The chain carries TRBV4-3 and TRBJ2-7; 8 bases are a match to TRBD1. Germline CDR1 and CDR2: LGHNA and YSLEER. The CDR3 sequence is 15 residues long. V gave up 0 bases and J gave up 1 base; unmatched junction bases: 2. DNA of the CDR3: TGCGCCAGCAGCCAAGACCGGGACAGGTCCTACGAGCAGTACTTC. Its protein product is CASSQDRDRSYEQYF.

The rearrangement links TRBV14 to TRBJ1-2, with 7 nucleotides matching TRBD1. The ends lost 4 bases at V and 6 bases at J; junction bases unmatched: 8. Germline CDR1 reads SGHDN; CDR2 reads FVKESK. This CDR3 contains 14 residues. The CDR3 sequence: CASSRGQLRDGYTF. CDR3 DNA: TGTGCCAGCAGCCGGGGACAGTTACGGGATGGCTACACCTTC.

V is TRBV27 and J is TRBJ2-1, with D possibly TRBD2 on 7 matching bases. CDR1 and CDR2 from the germline V gene are MNHEY and SMNVEV (reference sequence). Trimming cost V 7 bases and J 7 bases, with 20 bases left between them. The CDR3 runs 15 residues. The CDR3 loop is CASTLKGGRGNEQFF. The CDR3 DNA follows: TGTGCCAGCACCCTCAAGGGGGGGAGAGGTAATGAGCAGTTCTTC.

The chain carries TRBV30 and TRBJ2-7; a possible D gene is TRBD1 (6 bases). V lost 3 bases, J lost 3 bases, and 9 bases lay in between. CDR1 and CDR2 from the germline V gene are GTSNPN and SVGIG (reference sequence). This CDR3 is 12 amino acids long. The CDR3 DNA is TGTGCCTGGAGGGACAGCCACTACGAGCAGTACTTC. It specifies CAWRDSHYEQYF.

V usage is TRBV2 and J usage is TRBJ1-2, with a possible D match to TRBD1 (5 bases). The germline CDR1 and CDR2 sequences are SNHLY and FYNNEI. The V end lost 6 bases, the J end lost 2 bases, and 13 bases lay between the germline ends. The CDR3 extends over 14 amino acids. DNA for the CDR3: TGTGCCAGCAGCTACGAGACAGCCAACTATGGCTACACCTTC. Its protein is CASSYETANYGYTF.

This clone was seen just once. This sequence joins TRBV18 and TRBJ2-7; D is ambiguous. The germline CDR1 and CDR2 sequences are KGHSH and LQKENI. This CDR3 contains 14 residues. The V end lost 6 bases, the J end lost 3 bases, and 15 bases lay between the germline ends. This chain's CDR3 is CASSQPTENYEQYF. The CDR3 DNA follows: TGTGCCAGCTCTCAGCCCACGGAGAACTACGAGCAGTACTTC. Based on the CDR3 plus reference TRBV18 and TRBJ2-7, the full variable domain is NAGVMQNPRHLVRRRGQEARLRCSPMKGHSHVYWYRQLPEEGLKFMVYLQKENIIDESGMPKERFSAEFPKEGPSILRIQQVVRGDSAAYFCASSQPTENYEQYFGPGTRLTVT.

The chain recombines TRBV5-8 with TRBJ2-3; D perhaps matches TRBD2 (6 bases). Trimming left V 4 bases short and J 1 base short, with 10 bases between. This CDR3 contains 14 residues. Germline V gives CDR1 SGHTS, CDR2 YDEGEE. This chain's CDR3 is CASSLGLRTDTQYF. In DNA form, the CDR3 reads TGTGCCAGCAGCCTGGGACTCCGCACAGATACGCAGTATTTT.

The J gene is TRBJ2-6, the V gene TRBV2; the D is unclear. This CDR3 comprises 16 residues. V was cut by 6 bases and J by 2 bases, with 14 bases left in between. CDR1 SNHLY and CDR2 FYNNEI come from the germline V gene. The CDR3 region has the DNA TGTGCCAGCAGCGAAACCACGGTGCCTGGGGCCAACGTCCTGACTTTC. It encodes CASSETTVPGANVLTF.

The V gene is TRBV4-1, the J gene TRBJ1-5; no firm D call. Trimming left V 1 base short and J 1 base short, with 8 bases between. The CDR3 has 15 amino acids. Germline CDR1 and CDR2: MGHRA and YSYEKL. The CDR3 nucleotides are TGCGCCAGCAGCCAAGGACTCAACAGCAATCAGCCCCAGCATTTT. Its protein product is CASSQGLNSNQPQHF.